This TCR beta chain was recovered during a study of blood T cell repertoires in COVID-19. The overall study: Samples taken during acute and convalescent COVID-19 were collected in the United States, Italy and Spain. The analysed material was cDNA or gDNA that came from T cells, B-cell-depleted T cells, or PBMCs.

Original analysis: Quantification of nucleated cells was approximated via reference gene primer amplification. Profiling relied on immunoSEQ multiplex PCR, and the TCRdb table lists in-frame clones only, not all of them. Clonal size and the V and J genes are those of that table, whereas D and trimming came from the DNA. The repertoire has 200,000 to 250,000 clones, just under 90% of them found once; the top ten carry roughly 6.2%. This CDR3 has 14 residues. Germline V gene lookup returns CDR1 MNHEY and CDR2 SVGAGI. Trimming took 2 bases from V and 7 from J, leaving 14 bases between them. This chain joins TRBV6-5 and TRBJ1-2, with D perhaps TRBD1 (5 bases). The sample taken for sequencing was peripheral blood. The TCR sequence derives from a man aged 55 to 69 who had recovered from COVID-19. The CDR3 loop reads CASSYQVGRGGYTF. The CDR3 nucleotides read TGTGCCAGCAGTTACCAAGTAGGGAGGGGTGGCTACACCTTC.